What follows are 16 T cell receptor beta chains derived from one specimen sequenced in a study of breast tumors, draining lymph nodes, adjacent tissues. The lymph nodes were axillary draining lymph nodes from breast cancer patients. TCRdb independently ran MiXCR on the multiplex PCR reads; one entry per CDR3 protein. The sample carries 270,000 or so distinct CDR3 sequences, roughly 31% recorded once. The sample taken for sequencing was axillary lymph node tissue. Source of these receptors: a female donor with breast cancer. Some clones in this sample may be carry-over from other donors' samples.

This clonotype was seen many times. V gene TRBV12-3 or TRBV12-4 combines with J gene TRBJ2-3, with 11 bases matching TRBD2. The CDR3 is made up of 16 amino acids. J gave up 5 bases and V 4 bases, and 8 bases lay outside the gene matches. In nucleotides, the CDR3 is TGTGCCAGCAGTTCTTTACTAGCGGGAGCAGGAGATACGCAGTATTTT. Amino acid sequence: CASSSLLAGAGDTQYF.

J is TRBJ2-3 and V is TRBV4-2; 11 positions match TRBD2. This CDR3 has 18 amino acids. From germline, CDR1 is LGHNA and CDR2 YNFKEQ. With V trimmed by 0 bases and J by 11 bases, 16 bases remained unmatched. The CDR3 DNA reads TGTGCCAGCAGCCAAGAAGTAGCGGGAGGGCTTCAATACAATGAGCAGTATTTT. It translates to CASSQEVAGGLQYNEQYF.

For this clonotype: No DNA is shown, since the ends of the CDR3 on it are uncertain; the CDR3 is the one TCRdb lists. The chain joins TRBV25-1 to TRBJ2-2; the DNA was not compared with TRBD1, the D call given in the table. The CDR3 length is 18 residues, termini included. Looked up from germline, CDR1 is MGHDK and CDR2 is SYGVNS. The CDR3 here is CACSARTPEGWGTGELFF.

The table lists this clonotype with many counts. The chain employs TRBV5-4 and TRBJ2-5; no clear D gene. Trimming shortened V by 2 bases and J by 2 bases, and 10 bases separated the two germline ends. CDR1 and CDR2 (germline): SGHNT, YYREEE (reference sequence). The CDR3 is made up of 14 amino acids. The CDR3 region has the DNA TGTGCCAGCAGCTTAGCGCTTGGGCAAGAGACCCAGTACTTC. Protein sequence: CASSLALGQETQYF.

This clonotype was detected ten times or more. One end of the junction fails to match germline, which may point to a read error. The CDR3 DNA is TGCAGTGCTAGTCCCTCAGCGGGAGGCTTGCTCTTC. As protein: CSASPSAGGLLF. V and J are TRBV20-1 and TRBJ2-1; TRBD2 agrees at 9 bases. CDR1 and CDR2 from the germline V gene are DFQATT and SNEGSKA (reference sequence). This CDR3 comprises 12 residues.

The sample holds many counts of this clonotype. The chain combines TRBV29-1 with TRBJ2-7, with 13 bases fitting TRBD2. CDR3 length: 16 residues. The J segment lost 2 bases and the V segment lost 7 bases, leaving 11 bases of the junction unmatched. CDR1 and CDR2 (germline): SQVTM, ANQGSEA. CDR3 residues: CSAGQRLAGGPYEQYF. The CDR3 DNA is TGCAGCGCCGGACAAAGACTAGCGGGAGGTCCCTACGAGCAGTACTTC.

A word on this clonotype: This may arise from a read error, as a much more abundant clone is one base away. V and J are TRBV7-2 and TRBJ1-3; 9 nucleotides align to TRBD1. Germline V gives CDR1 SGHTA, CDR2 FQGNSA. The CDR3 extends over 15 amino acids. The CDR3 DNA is TGTGCCAGCAGCTCACAGGGGGCTTGGGGAAACACCATACATTTT. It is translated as CASSSQGAWGNTIHF.

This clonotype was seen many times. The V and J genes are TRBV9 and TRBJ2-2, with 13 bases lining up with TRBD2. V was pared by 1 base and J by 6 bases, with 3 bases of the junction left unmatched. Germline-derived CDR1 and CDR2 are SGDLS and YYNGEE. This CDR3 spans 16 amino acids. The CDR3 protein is CASSVTSGRAAGELFF. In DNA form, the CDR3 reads TGTGCCAGCAGCGTAACTAGCGGGAGGGCCGCCGGGGAGCTGTTTTTT.

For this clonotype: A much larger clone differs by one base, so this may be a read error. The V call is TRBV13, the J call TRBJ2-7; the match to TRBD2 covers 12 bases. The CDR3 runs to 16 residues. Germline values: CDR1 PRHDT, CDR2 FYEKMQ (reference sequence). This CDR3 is CASSLASGRAGYEQCF. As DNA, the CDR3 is TGTGCCAGCAGCCTAGCTAGCGGGAGGGCCGGTTACGAGCAGTGCTTC.

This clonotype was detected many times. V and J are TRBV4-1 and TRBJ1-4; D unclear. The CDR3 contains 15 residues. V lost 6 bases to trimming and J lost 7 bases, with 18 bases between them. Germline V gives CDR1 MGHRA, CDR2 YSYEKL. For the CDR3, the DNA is TGCGCCAGCAGTAGGCAGCACGGGCTTGGTGAAAAACTGTTTTTT. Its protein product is CASSRQHGLGEKLFF.

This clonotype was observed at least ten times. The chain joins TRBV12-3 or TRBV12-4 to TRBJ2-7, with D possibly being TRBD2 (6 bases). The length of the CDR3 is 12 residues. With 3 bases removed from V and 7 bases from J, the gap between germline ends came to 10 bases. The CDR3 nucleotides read TGTGCCAGCAGTTTCGGGACTCAAGAGCAGTACTTC. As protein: CASSFGTQEQYF.

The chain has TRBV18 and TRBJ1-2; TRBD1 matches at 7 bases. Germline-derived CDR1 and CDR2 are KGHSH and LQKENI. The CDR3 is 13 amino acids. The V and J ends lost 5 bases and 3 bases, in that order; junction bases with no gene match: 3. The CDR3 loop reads CASSNRGDYGYTF. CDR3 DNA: TGTGCCAGCTCAAACAGGGGTGACTATGGCTACACCTTC.

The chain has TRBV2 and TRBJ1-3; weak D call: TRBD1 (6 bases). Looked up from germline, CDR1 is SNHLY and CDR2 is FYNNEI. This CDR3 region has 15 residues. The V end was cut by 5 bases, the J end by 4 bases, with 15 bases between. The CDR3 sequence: CASSPAGAWGNTIYF. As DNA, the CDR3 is TGTGCCAGCAGTCCCGCGGGGGCTTGGGGAAACACCATATATTTT. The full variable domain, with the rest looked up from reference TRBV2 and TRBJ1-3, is EPEVTQTPSHQVTQMGQEVILRCVPISNHLYFYWYRQILGQKVEFLVSFYNNEISEKSEIFDDQFSVERPDGSNFTLKIRSTKLEDSAMYFCASSPAGAWGNTIYFGEGSWLTVV.

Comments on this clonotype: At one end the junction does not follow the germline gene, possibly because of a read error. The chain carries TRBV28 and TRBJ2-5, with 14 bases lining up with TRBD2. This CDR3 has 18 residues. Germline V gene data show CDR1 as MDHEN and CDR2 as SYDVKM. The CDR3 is CAGSLGRGTSGSGETQYF. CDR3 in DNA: TGTGCCGGCAGTTTGGGACGAGGGACTAGCGGGAGTGGGGAGACCCAGTACTTC.

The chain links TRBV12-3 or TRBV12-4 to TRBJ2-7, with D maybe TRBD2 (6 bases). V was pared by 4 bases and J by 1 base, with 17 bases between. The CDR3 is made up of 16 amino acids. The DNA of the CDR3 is TGTGCCAGCAGTTCTCCGCGGGGAACGGCATCCTACGAGCAGTACTTC. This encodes CASSSPRGTASYEQYF.

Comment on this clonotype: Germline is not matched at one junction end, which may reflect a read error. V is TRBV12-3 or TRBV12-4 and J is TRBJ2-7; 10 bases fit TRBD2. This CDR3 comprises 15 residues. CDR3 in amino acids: CASTPRSGRNYGQYF. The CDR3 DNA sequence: TGTGCCAGCACACCCCGTAGCGGGAGGAACTACGGGCAGTACTTC.